A single sample is the source of the 17 T cell receptor beta chains below, sequenced in a study of T cell responses to AZD1222 COVID-19 vaccine. TCRdb's copy holds only in-frame clones and misses some; the assay was immunoSEQ multiplex PCR. Here the sample spans 100,000 to 150,000 clones, 94% being singletons. Sequenced material: peripheral blood, taken on day 0 of AZD1222 vaccination. The receptors come from an adult in good health.

The chain is built from TRBV28 and TRBJ1-2; D is ambiguous. The germline V gene encodes CDR1 MDHEN and CDR2 SYDVKM. The CDR3 spans 12 residues. V was cut by 7 bases and J by 8 bases, with 14 bases left in between. The CDR3 region has the DNA TGTGCCAGCACCCCCCGGGAAGGAGGCTACACCTTC. Translating gives CASTPREGGYTF.

Remarks on this clone: The limits of the CDR3 on the DNA are not certain, so only TCRdb's listed CDR3 is given. The rearrangement joins TRBV21-1 to TRBJ2-7; the D segment call TRBD2 is taken from the table without a DNA check. TRBV21-1 is a recognized pseudogene. The CDR3 totals 23 residues, both ends included. CDR3: CASSKDRDYDPTSTFLCQGGQYF.

The chain recombines TRBV28 with TRBJ2-7; weak D call: TRBD2 (6 bases). Germline CDR1 MDHEN, CDR2 SYDVKM. This CDR3 spans 13 amino acids. V was shortened by 6 bases and J by 6 bases, with 15 bases between the two germline ends. The CDR3 DNA sequence: TGTGCCAGCAGACCGGGACTCTTGGGCGAGCAGTACTTC. Its translation is CASRPGLLGEQYF.

V usage is TRBV2 and J usage is TRBJ1-2; no clear D. V was cut by 2 bases and J by 1 base, with 11 bases left in between. The CDR3 extends over 15 amino acids. Germline assignment: CDR1 SNHLY and CDR2 FYNNEI. CDR3 protein: CASSEKGVINYGYTF. In nucleotides, the CDR3 is TGTGCCAGCAGTGAAAAGGGAGTCATTAACTATGGCTACACCTTC.

This rearrangement joins TRBV27 to TRBJ1-6; TRBD1 is a possible D gene (5 bases). The V and J ends lost 3 bases and 1 base respectively, with 10 bases between them. The CDR3 is 16 residues long. Germline-derived CDR1 and CDR2 are MNHEY and SMNVEV (reference sequence). The CDR3, as DNA: TGTGCCAGCAGTTTGGTAGAGGGGTCCTATAATTCACCCCTCCACTTT. Translation: CASSLVEGSYNSPLHF.

A word on this clone: An end of the junction does not agree with germline; a read error may underlie this. The chain recombines TRBV18 with TRBJ2-7; D is unclear. CDR1 and CDR2 (germline): KGHSH, LQKENI. The CDR3 sequence is 16 residues long. The CDR3 reads CASSPPTPTNAYEQYF. CDR3 nucleotide sequence: TGTGCCAGTTCACCACCCACTCCAACTAACGCTTACGAGCAGTACTTC.

The CDR3 sequence is CASSKGTALTTDTQYF. DNA for the CDR3: TGTGCCAGCAGTAAGGGGACAGCCCTGACCACAGATACGCAGTATTTT. The J gene is TRBJ2-3, the V gene TRBV6-2 or TRBV6-3; 7 bases agree with TRBD1. The CDR3 totals 16 residues. The junction had 10 bases not matched to a gene; V was cut back by 5 bases and J by 2 bases. Germline CDR1 is MNHEY and CDR2 is SVGEGT.

The rearrangement uses TRBV30 and TRBJ2-7, with a possible D match to TRBD1 (6 bases). CDR3 length: 12 amino acids. Germline V gene data show CDR1 as GTSNPN and CDR2 as SVGIG (reference sequence). V shed 2 bases and J shed 4 bases, with 9 bases lying between them. The CDR3 DNA reads as TGTGCCTGGAGTCTACAGGGATACGAGCAGTACTTC. It is translated as CAWSLQGYEQYF.

J is TRBJ1-2 and V is TRBV7-2; possible D gene TRBD1, 5 bases. Trimming pared 3 bases from V and 2 bases from J, leaving 19 bases between. This CDR3 is built from 17 residues. The germline V gene has CDR1 SGHTA and CDR2 FQGNSA. CDR3 region: CASSLPKGEGPNYGYTF. Written as DNA, the CDR3 is TGTGCCAGCAGCTTGCCTAAAGGGGAGGGACCGAACTATGGCTACACCTTC. Using reference TRBV7-2 and TRBJ1-2 for the parts outside the CDR3, the full variable domain is GAGVSQSPSNKVTEKGKDVELRCDPISGHTALYWYRQSLGQGLEFLIYFQGNSAPDKSGLPSDRFSAERTGGSVSTLTIQRTQQEDSAVYLCASSLPKGEGPNYGYTFGSGTRLTVV.

The chain employs TRBV9 and TRBJ2-3, with 9 bases that match TRBD2. The CDR3 runs to 16 residues. The trim removed 0 bases at V and 4 bases at J, leaving 6 bases unmatched. Germline lookup yields CDR1 SGDLS and CDR2 YYNGEE. The CDR3 coding sequence is TGTGCCAGCAGCGTAGAGGGGCGGGAGGGGTCAGATACGCAGTATTTT. It codes for CASSVEGREGSDTQYF.

The J gene is TRBJ1-5, the V gene TRBV5-1, with 8 nucleotides matching TRBD1. The CDR3 has 15 residues. Per germline, CDR1 SGHRS and CDR2 YFSETQ. Unmatched junction bases numbered 4, after V lost 2 bases and J lost 3 bases. CDR3 loop: CASSLSGQVNQPQHF. In nucleotides, the CDR3 is TGCGCCAGCAGCTTATCGGGACAGGTCAATCAGCCCCAGCATTTT.

The V and J genes are TRBV30 and TRBJ1-3, with D unresolved. The CDR3 is 12 residues long. V was clipped by 0 bases and J by 8 bases, with 8 bases between them. The germline V gene encodes CDR1 GTSNPN and CDR2 SVGIG (reference sequence). CDR3 residues: CAWSVSGDTIYF. CDR3 DNA sequence: TGTGCCTGGAGTGTATCAGGAGACACCATATATTTT.

This sequence joins TRBV30 and TRBJ2-1; a weak D match, TRBD2 (7 bases). Trimming removed 2 bases at V and 9 bases at J, with 20 bases between. CDR3 size: 15 residues. The germline V gene encodes CDR1 GTSNPN and CDR2 SVGIG (reference sequence). CDR3 residues: CAWSRGGAFYSEQFF. The CDR3 DNA is TGTGCCTGGAGTAGGGGGGGCGCCTTTTATTCTGAGCAGTTCTTC.

This chain uses TRBV4-1 with TRBJ1-1; D may be TRBD1 (6 bases). V gave up 6 bases and J gave up 5 bases, with 13 bases separating them. CDR3 length equals 13 residues. CDR1 and CDR2 from the germline V gene are MGHRA and YSYEKL. DNA of the CDR3: TGCGCCAGCAGGCCGGTGGGGACAACTGAAGCTTTCTTT. It codes for CASRPVGTTEAFF.

Only one count was recorded for this clone. The gene calls are TRBV10-3 and TRBJ1-2, with D hard to call. Germline CDR1 reads ENHRY; CDR2 reads SYGVKD. Deletions cut 0 bases from V and 3 bases from J, with 11 bases between. The CDR3 runs 15 residues. CDR3 region: CAISESILWDYGYTF. As DNA, the CDR3 is TGTGCCATCAGTGAGTCAATCCTTTGGGACTATGGCTACACCTTC.

This clone was seen just once. The chain is built from TRBV4-1 and TRBJ1-1; weak D call: TRBD1 (6 bases). Germline CDR1 MGHRA, CDR2 YSYEKL. This CDR3 has 15 residues. V gave up 4 bases and J gave up 4 bases, with 16 bases separating them. The CDR3 protein is CASSRHREGGTEAFF. As DNA, the CDR3 is TGCGCCAGCAGCCGACACAGGGAAGGTGGCACTGAAGCTTTCTTT.

V is TRBV4-2 and J is TRBJ2-2; no reliable D call. The CDR3 sequence is 13 residues long. Germline CDR1 LGHNA, CDR2 YNFKEQ. V was pared by 0 bases and J by 7 bases, with 6 bases between. The CDR3 sequence: CASSQDHFGELFF. In DNA, the CDR3 is TGTGCCAGCAGCCAAGATCACTTCGGGGAGCTGTTTTTT.